The 17 T cell receptor beta chains listed next were all sequenced from one sample in a study of CD8 T cells in Susac syndrome. Random hexamers were used to reverse transcribe an amount of roughly 0.45 to 1 ug RNA. One entry per CDR3 protein results from TCRdb running MiXCR on the immunoSEQ multiplex PCR reads. Seen here are about 200,000 distinct CDR3 sequences, about 95% observed once, and the top ten hold around 0.093%. The sequencing input was CD4+ T cells from PBMCs. Source of these receptors: a human donor in good health.

The V and J genes are TRBV15 and TRBJ1-6; D remains unclear. The V end lost 8 bases, the J end lost 9 bases, and 14 bases lay between the germline ends. This CDR3 is built from 13 residues. Germline assignment: CDR1 LNHNV and CDR2 YYDKDF (reference sequence). The CDR3 DNA reads as TGTGCCACCCAACCGGCCTACCCTTCACCCCTCCACTTT. It translates to CATQPAYPSPLHF.

The V gene is TRBV20-1, the J gene TRBJ1-1; 7 nucleotides match TRBD1. V lost 6 bases to trimming and J lost 5 bases; unmatched junction nucleotides: 9. This CDR3 has 13 residues. From germline, CDR1 is DFQATT and CDR2 SNEGSKA (reference sequence). CDR3 sequence: CSAMTGRETEAFF. Here the CDR3 DNA reads TGCAGTGCCATGACAGGGCGGGAAACTGAAGCTTTCTTT.

V gene TRBV18 combines with J gene TRBJ2-1; no definite D call. The CDR3 sequence is 13 residues long. Trimming took off 2 bases at V and 8 bases at J, with 10 bases between the two ends. Germline assignment: CDR1 KGHSH and CDR2 LQKENI. CDR3 region: CASSPVGTDEQFF. Here the CDR3 DNA reads TGTGCCAGCTCACCAGTTGGAACCGATGAGCAGTTCTTC. The variable domain in full, with the rest retrieved from reference TRBV18 and TRBJ2-1, is NAGVMQNPRHLVRRRGQEARLRCSPMKGHSHVYWYRQLPEEGLKFMVYLQKENIIDESGMPKERFSAEFPKEGPSILRIQQVVRGDSAAYFCASSPVGTDEQFFGPGTRLTVL.

This clonotype occurred once. This chain connects TRBV29-1 to TRBJ2-1; maybe TRBD1 (6 bases). Trimming took off 7 bases at V and 2 bases at J, with 21 bases between the two ends. The germline V gene has CDR1 SQVTM and CDR2 ANQGSEA. There are 16 residues in the CDR3. The CDR3 bases are TGCAGCGCTCTATCTTACTCAGGGGTTACCTACAATGAGCAGTTCTTC. Translated: CSALSYSGVTYNEQFF.

The chain recombines TRBV5-1 with TRBJ1-1; D gene unclear. This CDR3 is 12 amino acids long. With 2 bases removed from V and 3 bases from J, the gap between germline ends came to 5 bases. Germline V lookup: CDR1 SGHRS, CDR2 YFSETQ. CDR3 in amino acids: CASSLLDTEAFF. CDR3 sequence (DNA): TGCGCCAGCAGCTTACTGGACACTGAAGCTTTCTTT.

The chain is built from TRBV20-1 and TRBJ1-1; TRBD1 might be the D (5 bases). Trimming shortened V by 6 bases and J by 3 bases, and 23 bases separated the two germline ends. The CDR3 is 16 amino acids. Germline assignment: CDR1 DFQATT and CDR2 SNEGSKA (reference sequence). The CDR3 here is CSATTSGGDLYTEAFF. The CDR3 nucleotides read TGCAGTGCCACTACTTCCGGAGGGGATCTATACACTGAAGCTTTCTTT.

The genes are TRBV18 and TRBJ1-2, with a tentative D call TRBD1 (6 bases). V lost 1 base and J 8 bases, leaving 11 bases between the germline ends. The CDR3 runs 13 residues. Germline V gene data show CDR1 as KGHSH and CDR2 as LQKENI. DNA of the CDR3: TGTGCCAGCTCACCACTGACAGGAGGAGGCTACACCTTC. Its translation: CASSPLTGGGYTF.

This chain links TRBV15 with TRBJ2-7; D might be TRBD1 (5 bases). The CDR3 extends over 14 amino acids. V dropped 0 bases and J dropped 2 bases, with 8 bases sitting between them. Germline-derived CDR1 and CDR2 are LNHNV and YYDKDF (reference sequence). In DNA form, the CDR3 reads TGTGCCACCAGCAGAGACAGGGCGACCTACGAGCAGTACTTC. Protein product: CATSRDRATYEQYF.

This chain links TRBV9 with TRBJ2-3, with D perhaps matching TRBD2 (5 bases). The ends were cut back, 4 bases at V and 3 bases at J, with 12 bases in the middle. CDR3 length: 14 residues. Germline-derived CDR1 and CDR2 are SGDLS and YYNGEE. CDR3 DNA sequence: TGTGCCAGCAGCTTGAGGGTGGAGACAGATACGCAGTATTTT. Protein: CASSLRVETDTQYF.

Concerning this clonotype itself: A read error may account for a junction end that differs from germline. The rearrangement uses TRBV12-3 or TRBV12-4 and TRBJ2-1, with no clear D. The CDR3 has 16 residues. The CDR3 DNA sequence: TGTGCCAGCAGTTTCGACGGCCTCCGCTCCCACAATGAGCAGTTCTTC. It translates to CASSFDGLRSHNEQFF.

This chain joins TRBV9 and TRBJ1-1; perhaps TRBD1 as D (5 bases). This CDR3 has 15 amino acids. Deletions cut 3 bases from V and 0 bases from J, with 12 bases between. In germline, CDR1 is SGDLS, CDR2 YYNGEE. CDR3 region: CASSGRAGMNTEAFF. The CDR3 DNA follows: TGTGCCAGCAGCGGACGTGCAGGGATGAACACTGAAGCTTTCTTT.

The chain uses TRBV27 and TRBJ2-7; no reliable D call. The CDR3 length is 9 residues. Looked up from germline, CDR1 is MNHEY and CDR2 is SMNVEV (reference sequence). V was cut by 7 bases and J by 6 bases, with 4 bases left in between. The CDR3 DNA sequence: TGTGCCAGCACGGGCGAGCAGTACGTC. Its translation is CASTGEQYV.

J is TRBJ2-1 and V is TRBV18, with D perhaps TRBD2 (5 bases). CDR3 length: 13 amino acids. Germline V CDR1 and CDR2: KGHSH, LQKENI. Trimming shortened V by 4 bases and J by 10 bases, and 14 bases separated the two germline ends. The CDR3, as DNA: TGTGCCAGCTCACTAGTGAGCGGAGACGAGCAGTTCTTC. This encodes CASSLVSGDEQFF. Drawing the rest from reference TRBV18 and TRBJ2-1, the complete variable domain is NAGVMQNPRHLVRRRGQEARLRCSPMKGHSHVYWYRQLPEEGLKFMVYLQKENIIDESGMPKERFSAEFPKEGPSILRIQQVVRGDSAAYFCASSLVSGDEQFFGPGTRLTVL.

This chain connects TRBV25-1 to TRBJ2-5; D is ambiguous. V was clipped by 3 bases and J by 7 bases, with 6 bases between them. This CDR3 spans 11 amino acids. Germline lookup yields CDR1 MGHDK and CDR2 SYGVNS. CDR3 residues: CASSDYGTQYF. CDR3 nucleotide sequence: TGTGCCAGCAGTGACTATGGGACCCAGTACTTC.

The J gene is TRBJ1-4, the V gene TRBV29-1; D is unclear. This CDR3 is 12 amino acids long. Germline V gene sequence: CDR1 SQVTM, CDR2 ANQGSEA. V was pared by 4 bases and J by 8 bases, with 11 bases between. The CDR3 bases are TGCAGCGTTGCAGGCGAGGGCGAAAAACTGTTTTTT. Its translation: CSVAGEGEKLFF.

The rearrangement uses TRBV7-9 and TRBJ1-4, with D uncertain. V shed 1 base and J shed 10 bases, with 4 bases lying between them. The CDR3 consists of 11 residues. In germline, CDR1 is SEHNR, CDR2 FQNEAQ (reference sequence). The CDR3 DNA follows: TGTGCCAGCAGCTTAGAGGGAAAACTGTTTTTT. This sequence encodes CASSLEGKLFF.

CDR3 DNA: TGCAGTGCTAGTCATGGACAGGGAACCTACGAGCAGTACTTC. Translated: CSASHGQGTYEQYF. V gene TRBV20-1 combines with J gene TRBJ2-7; 8 bases fit TRBD1. In germline, CDR1 is DFQATT, CDR2 SNEGSKA (reference sequence). The trim removed 3 bases at V and 2 bases at J, leaving 6 bases unmatched. CDR3 size: 14 residues.